A selection of T cell receptor beta chains follows, all from one sample in a study of T cells in Graves' hyperthyroidism and ophthalmopathy. TCRdb processed the multiplex PCR reads anew with MiXCR; each CDR3 protein has one entry. The table includes about 570,000 distinct CDR3 sequences, around 15% detected once. Sequencing input: blood. The receptors here all came from a woman aged 40 to 50 with Graves' hyperthyroidism. Both conserved end residues are part of each CDR3. A D gene is named only where the DNA matches it firmly. Clone size is given for some rows only: seen once, a few or many times, or a class if the clone is expanded.

V gene	clone size	D gene	CDR3 length	J gene	CDR3 DNA	CDR3 protein
TRBV5-6	-	-	16	TRBJ2-3	TGTGCCAGCAGCTTGGCTTTCCAGGGTTTGACAGATACGCAGTATTTT	CASSLAFQGLTDTQYF
TRBV28	many	TRBD2	12	TRBJ2-7	TGTGCCATCAATAGCGGGAGGTACGAGCAGTACTTC	CAINSGRYEQYF
TRBV11-3	few	TRBD1	13	TRBJ2-7	TGTGCCAGCAGAGTGACAGGGGTCCACGAGCAGTACTTC	CASRVTGVHEQYF
TRBV5-1	many	TRBD2	15	TRBJ2-1	TGCGCCAGCAGCTTGGTAGCTAGCGGGTACAATGAGCAGTTCTTC	CASSLVASGYNEQFF
TRBV6-1	many	TRBD1	16	TRBJ1-5	TGTGCCAGCAGTCCCCGGACAGGGGGCGGTATCCAGCCCCAGCATTTT	CASSPRTGGGIQPQHF
TRBV3-1	few	-	14	TRBJ1-1	TGTGCCAGCAGCCAAGTCGACGGTTTGTCTGAAGCTTTCTTT	CASSQVDGLSEAFF
TRBV28	many	-	14	TRBJ2-7	TGTGCCAGCAGTTTAGGGGCCGTAGGGCTTGAGCAGTACTTC	CASSLGAVGLEQYF
TRBV2	-	-	12	TRBJ2-1	TGTGCCACCAGGACTTATTACAATGTGCAGTTCTTC	CATRTYYNVQFF
TRBV12-3/TRBV12-4	many	TRBD2	16	TRBJ2-1	TGTGCCAGCAGTCCCCTTCTGGCTAGCGGAAACAATGAGCAGTTCTTC	CASSPLLASGNNEQFF
TRBV28	many	TRBD1	17	TRBJ1-2	TGTGCCAGCAGACCTGACAGGGCCGCCGAAACCTACTATGGCTACACCTTC	CASRPDRAAETYYGYTF
TRBV12-3/TRBV12-4	few	TRBD2	17	TRBJ2-1	TGTGCCAGCAGTTCCCTAGGCTCTAGCGGGATGAGTTATGAGCGGTTCTTC	CASSSLGSSGMSYERFF
TRBV11-2	many	TRBD2	14	TRBJ2-7	TGTGCCAGCAGCTTAGGGGGAGGGAACTACGAGCAGTACTTC	CASSLGGGNYEQYF
TRBV5-8	few	-	13	TRBJ2-1	TGTGCCAGCAGCCCGGAATCCTACAATGAGCAGTTCTTC	CASSPESYNEQFF
TRBV5-4	-	-	12	TRBJ2-2	TGTGCCAGCAGCTTTGAAGTCGGGGAGCTGTTTTTT	CASSFEVGELFF
TRBV29-1	few	-	18	TRBJ1-2	TGCAGCGTTGAAGATCATGGTCGGGTGCTTCGGCCGGGACTGGGCTACACCTTC	CSVEDHGRVLRPGLGYTF
TRBV7-2	many	-	15	TRBJ2-6	TGTGCCAGCAGCTCCGGACAAGGTGGGGCCAACGTCCTGACTTTC	CASSSGQGGANVLTF
TRBV19	-	TRBD2	16	TRBJ2-5	TGTGCCAGTAGTATTTGGGCGGGAGAAGTACAAGAGACCCAGTACTTC	CASSIWAGEVQETQYF
TRBV20-1	few	-	14	TRBJ1-5	TGCAGTGCACGACGACCGTATAGCAATCAGCCCCAGCATTTT	CSARRPYSNQPQHF
TRBV4-1	-	-	18	TRBJ2-5	TGCGCCAGCAGCCCCCAAAGCGAAGGGAAGTACTCGCAAGAGACCCAGTACTTC	CASSPQSEGKYSQETQYF
TRBV7-9	few	TRBD2	14	TRBJ2-7	TGTGCCAGCAGCTTGACTAGCGCTGGTTACGAGCAGTACTTC	CASSLTSAGYEQYF
TRBV12-3/TRBV12-4	few	TRBD2	13	TRBJ2-3	TGTGCCAGCAGTCTCGCGACTAGCGGGACCCTTTCTTTT	CASSLATSGTLSF
TRBV20-1	-	TRBD2	15	TRBJ2-3	TGCAGTGCTAGAGATGCTAGCGGGACCACAGATACGCAGTATTTT	CSARDASGTTDTQYF
TRBV20-1	many	TRBD2	15	TRBJ2-7	TGCAGTGCTAGAGATCTCCGCGGGAGTATCTACGAGCAGTACTTC	CSARDLRGSIYEQYF
TRBV3-1	many	-	14	TRBJ2-1	TGTGCCAGCAGCCGCGACAGGTATTACAATGAGCAGTTCTTC	CASSRDRYYNEQFF
TRBV29-1	-	TRBD1	17	TRBJ1-5	TGCAGCCCCGAGGGTTCGGACAGGGGTATGGAAAGGCAGCCCCAGCATTTT	CSPEGSDRGMERQPQHF
TRBV12-3/TRBV12-4	many	-	17	TRBJ1-5	TGTGCCAGCAGTTTGGGGGCGTGGGGGGACAACAATCAGCCCCAGCATTTT	CASSLGAWGDNNQPQHF
TRBV6-1	many	TRBD2	15	TRBJ2-1	TGTGCCAGCAGTGAACGGACTAGCGTATACAATGAGCAGTTCTTC	CASSERTSVYNEQFF
TRBV20-1	many	TRBD1	14	TRBJ1-1	TGCAGTGCCAGGAGGGACAGCCTGAACACTGAAGCTTTCTTT	CSARRDSLNTEAFF
TRBV5-1	few	-	15	TRBJ2-7	TGCGCCAGCAGCTTGGCAGTGATGGCCGGTTACGAGCAGTACTTC	CASSLAVMAGYEQYF
TRBV28	many	-	13	TRBJ2-7	TGTGTAATCGAAGACTCTCATAACTACGAGCAGTACTTC	CVIEDSHNYEQYF
TRBV4-1	-	TRBD2	16	TRBJ2-1	TGCGCCAGCAGCCAACCGATAGCGGGAGGACCGAATGAGCAGTTCTTC	CASSQPIAGGPNEQFF
TRBV4-1	-	TRBD2	17	TRBJ2-5	TGCGCCAGCAGCCAAGGACCGGGACTAGCGGACCAAGAGACCCAGTACTTC	CASSQGPGLADQETQYF
TRBV20-1	many	TRBD2	15	TRBJ2-7	TGCAGTGCGCGCCGGGGACTAGCCTCCGTCTACGAGCAGTACTTC	CSARRGLASVYEQYF
TRBV2	many	TRBD1	15	TRBJ2-7	TGTGCCAGCAGGAAGACAGGGAACGGCGTCTACGAGCAGTACTTC	CASRKTGNGVYEQYF
TRBV15	-	-	16	TRBJ2-3	TGTGCCACCAGCAGAGATCGGTCAGGGGGGGAAGATACGCAGTATTTT	CATSRDRSGGEDTQYF
TRBV7-9	many	TRBD1	16	TRBJ2-2	TGTGCCAGCAGCTCCAACGACAGGGGGCCGATCGGGGAGCTGTTTTTT	CASSSNDRGPIGELFF
TRBV7-2	few	-	15	TRBJ2-2	TGTGCCAGCAGCTTAGTGGTTAGCTACACCGGGGAGCTGTTTTTT	CASSLVVSYTGELFF
TRBV12-3/TRBV12-4	many	-	13	TRBJ2-5	TGTGCCAGCAGTACGTCCCCCCAAGAGACCCAGTACTTC	CASSTSPQETQYF
TRBV19	-	-	15	TRBJ2-1	TGTGCCAGTAGTATAGTGGATAGCGCCTACAATGAGCAGTTCTTC	CASSIVDSAYNEQFF
TRBV7-9	-	TRBD1	15	TRBJ2-2	TGTGCCAGCAGCCCGGGGACAGGGCGGGCCGGGGAGCTGTTTTTT	CASSPGTGRAGELFF
TRBV27	many	-	14	TRBJ2-7	TGTGCCAGCAGTTTTTTCAGGGATAACTACGAGCAGTACTTC	CASSFFRDNYEQYF
TRBV11-2	many	-	14	TRBJ2-5	TGTGCCAGCAGCTTAGATATGTACCAAGAGACCCAGTACTTC	CASSLDMYQETQYF
TRBV3-1	-	-	13	TRBJ2-7	TGTGCCAGCAGCCAAGACCTGGAGTATGAGCAGTACTTC	CASSQDLEYEQYF
TRBV5-4	-	TRBD1	16	TRBJ1-4	TGTGCCAGCAGCTTAGGGACAGACCCAACTAATGAAAAACTGTTTTTT	CASSLGTDPTNEKLFF
TRBV3-1	many	-	12	TRBJ2-2	TGTGCCAGCAGCCAAGATCCCGGGGAGCTGTTTTTT	CASSQDPGELFF
TRBV5-1	many	-	14	TRBJ2-5	TGCGCCAGCAGCGACGGACTAACCCAAGAGACCCAGTACTTC	CASSDGLTQETQYF
TRBV12-3/TRBV12-4	many	-	15	TRBJ2-2	TGTGCCAGCAGTCCCCGCAGGCCGAACACCGGGGAGCTGTTTTTT	CASSPRRPNTGELFF
TRBV5-1	-	TRBD1	14	TRBJ2-7	TGCGCCAGCAGCCCGGGACAGAGTGTCTACGAGCAGTACTTC	CASSPGQSVYEQYF
TRBV28	-	-	15	TRBJ1-3	TGTGCCAGCAGTTTAGGGGGCATCTCTGGAAACACCATATATTTT	CASSLGGISGNTIYF
TRBV20-1	-	-	13	TRBJ1-5	TGCAGTGCTAATAGGGATAGCAATCAGCCCCAGCATTTT	CSANRDSNQPQHF
TRBV20-1	many	-	16	TRBJ1-6	TGCAGTGCTGGGTCCCCGGGACAATTCGATAATTCACCCCTCCACTTT	CSAGSPGQFDNSPLHF
TRBV9	-	TRBD2	18	TRBJ2-2	TGTGCCAGCAGCTTTCTGCGGGTAGCGGGAGTATCTACCGGGGAGCTGTTTTTT	CASSFLRVAGVSTGELFF
TRBV4-2	-	TRBD2	17	TRBJ2-5	TGTGCCAGCAGCCAAGCATTACTAGCGGGTCCCCAAGAGACCCAGTACTTC	CASSQALLAGPQETQYF